One sample yielded the 3 T cell receptor beta chains listed below, sequenced in a study of shared clonotypes between healthy human individuals. TCRdb's copy holds only in-frame clones and misses some; the assay was immunoSEQ multiplex PCR. The data show approximately 500,000 clones, about three quarters seen once. Sequencing was done on a sample of PBMCs. These receptors were taken from a woman between 35 and 50 years old in good health. Some clones in this sample may be carry-over from other donors' samples.

This clone was found once. The chain links TRBV28 to TRBJ2-3; D is ambiguous. The CDR3 length is 14 residues. CDR1 and CDR2 (germline): MDHEN, SYDVKM. The V and J ends lost 7 bases and 2 bases respectively, with 13 bases between them. The CDR3 is CASKFPHSTDTQYF. Written as DNA, the CDR3 is TGTGCCAGCAAATTCCCCCACTCCACAGATACGCAGTATTTT.

The DNA of the CDR3 is TGTGCCAGCAGTTTTCGTGTGACAGGCTACGAGCAGTACTTC. It specifies CASSFRVTGYEQYF. This chain links TRBV27 with TRBJ2-7; TRBD1 is a possible D gene (6 bases). This CDR3 comprises 14 residues. V shed 3 bases and J shed 3 bases, with 12 bases lying between them. The germline CDR1 and CDR2 sequences are MNHEY and SMNVEV (reference sequence).

This chain connects TRBV7-2 to TRBJ2-3, with D possibly matching TRBD2 (7 bases). The CDR3 covers 15 residues. The ends were cut back, 5 bases at V and 4 bases at J, with 16 bases in the middle. Germline V lookup: CDR1 SGHTA, CDR2 FQGNSA. This chain's CDR3 is CASSPGAGAPDTQYF. The CDR3 region has the DNA TGTGCCAGCAGCCCAGGGGCGGGAGCCCCAGATACGCAGTATTTT.